Included here is one T cell receptor (beta chain) sequence, with context. Antigen: not known. Germline V CDR1 and CDR2: LNHDA, SQIVND (reference sequence). The CDR3 totals 13 residues. Deletions cut 1 base from V and 6 bases from J, with 7 bases between. The data were taken from a study of cytomegalovirus exposure and HLA in healthy donors. Findings and caveats of the study: The number of N-insertions in an Asian-associated ancestry cluster was reportedly below the roughly 660-donor mean in a later analysis. Later analysis found that TCR beta chains associated with HLA were more clonally expanded than other, equally common chains. The authors judged a highly shared variant cluster likely a sequencing artifact. For most TCR beta V segments, an earlier analysis put the productive rate at about 90% or about 30% of the time.

This PCR relied on a set of 60 Vbeta primers and 13 Jbeta primers. Repertoires were generated with immunoSEQ multiplex PCR, while TCRdb's copy carries only in-frame clones and drops some. The table includes 90,000 to 150,000 clones, 75% detected once. The rearrangement uses TRBV19 and TRBJ1-5; no clear D gene. The source of this sequence is a woman in her forties in good health and CMV-seropositive. Sequencing input: PBMCs. In nucleotides, the CDR3 is TGTGCCAGTAGTATAGCGGTCACTCAGCCCCAGCATTTT. It translates to CASSIAVTQPQHF. Full variable domain (missing parts from reference TRBV19 and TRBJ1-5): DGGITQSPKYLFRKEGQNVTLSCEQNLNHDAMYWYRQDPGQGLRLIYYSQIVNDFQKGDIAEGYSVSREKKESFPLTVTSAQKNPTAFYLCASSIAVTQPQHFGDGTRLSIL.